The clone carrying this T cell receptor beta chain was detected only once. Its antigen is as yet unknown. The data stem from a study of CD8+ T cells in alopecia areata. Overall study results and limits: Whether baseline CD8+ expansion is linked to response remains uncertain, given a single nonresponder.

This CDR3 is built from 12 residues. V was shortened by 5 bases and J by 9 bases, with 11 bases between the two germline ends. Germline values: CDR1 MNHNY, CDR2 SVGAGI (reference sequence). Treatment noted: oral pan-JAK inhibitor, 5-10 mg twice daily. It was from PBMCs that CD4+ and CD8+ T cells were sorted. cDNA prepared by RNA extraction and subsequent reverse transcription served as the template for sequencing. Profiling relied on immunoSEQ multiplex PCR, and the TCRdb table lists in-frame clones only, not all of them. The sample carries about 210,000 clones, more than 55% recorded once. This chain joins TRBV6-6 and TRBJ2-4, with D possibly matching TRBD1 (5 bases). The specimen was CD4+ T cells sorted from blood, collected around week 44, from a patient treated with tofacitinib. The sequence was obtained from a human donor with alopecia areata. CDR3 amino acids: CASSDQGFIQYF. DNA of the CDR3: TGTGCCAGCAGTGATCAGGGTTTCATTCAGTACTTC.